Described below is a single T cell receptor (beta chain) sequence and its context. This sample was taken from a study of CD4 and CD8 cells across lung adenocarcinoma regions. Via MiXCR, TCRdb re-called the PCR reads, giving one row per CDR3 protein. The profile shows around 6,800 distinct CDR3 sequences, roughly 54% of them singletons. Donors had localized lung adenocarcinoma, a non-small cell lung cancer. Source material: CD8+ T cells from the center of a lung tumor. The receptor was derived from a male donor with lung adenocarcinoma. The CD4 and CD8 labels of this study may be unreliable.

As DNA, the CDR3 is TGTGCCAGCAGTCCCCTGCTGGGGCTAGATGAGCAGTTCTTC. Protein sequence: CASSPLLGLDEQFF. This chain uses TRBV6-1 with TRBJ2-1; tentatively, D is TRBD1 (5 bases). The CDR3 contains 14 residues. Trimming removed 5 bases at V and 8 bases at J, with 16 bases between. Germline V lookup: CDR1 MNHNS, CDR2 SASEGT.